The 29 T cell receptor beta chains given below trace back to one sample, sequenced in a study of blood T cell repertoires in COVID-19. Data came from immunoSEQ multiplex PCR; TCRdb stores just in-frame clones and leaves some out. The sample has roughly 380,000 clones, around 85% seen once. The sample was peripheral blood. These receptors were obtained from a woman aged 18-29 years with acute or convalescent COVID-19.

The chain has TRBV24-1 and TRBJ1-2; TRBD1 might be the D (5 bases). The V end was cut by 9 bases, the J end by 3 bases, with 13 bases between. The CDR3 is made up of 13 amino acids. Germline V gene sequence: CDR1 KGHDR, CDR2 SFDVKD. CDR3 sequence (DNA): TGTGCCACCTCCCGGGGAGGGGACTATGGCTACACCTTC. Translated: CATSRGGDYGYTF.

The V and J genes are TRBV29-1 and TRBJ2-1, with 7 nucleotides matching TRBD2. The CDR3 has 16 amino acids. Per the germline V gene, CDR1 is SQVTM and CDR2 is ANQGSEA. With V trimmed by 2 bases and J by 0 bases, 7 bases remained unmatched. CDR3 loop: CSVERASGSSYNEQFF. DNA of the CDR3: TGCAGCGTTGAAAGGGCTAGCGGTAGCTCCTACAATGAGCAGTTCTTC.

The CDR3 loop is CSVERLSREQYF. CDR3 DNA: TGCAGCGTTGAAAGACTGTCTCGGGAGCAGTACTTC. V usage is TRBV29-1 and J usage is TRBJ2-7; D not certain. Trimming took 2 bases from V and 7 from J, leaving 12 bases between them. The CDR3 is 12 amino acids. Germline CDR1 reads SQVTM; CDR2 reads ANQGSEA.

The chain combines TRBV29-1 with TRBJ2-7, with D possibly matching TRBD2 (6 bases). The CDR3 is 13 residues long. V lost 4 bases, J lost 2 bases, and 12 bases lay in between. CDR1 and CDR2 (germline): SQVTM, ANQGSEA. DNA of the CDR3: TGCAGCGTTGCCGGGACGGGGGCCTACGAGCAGTACTTC. Its translation: CSVAGTGAYEQYF.

Remarks on this clone: A far larger clone differs by one base, so this is likely a read error. Other nucleotide sequences from this sample produce the same CDR3. CDR3 sequence (DNA): TGTGCCAGCAGCTTAGACAGGAACACTGAAGCTTTCTTT. Translation gives CASSLDRNTEAFF. The chain links TRBV7-3 to TRBJ1-1; possibly TRBD1 for D (5 bases). The CDR3 runs 13 residues. Germline CDR1 SGHTA, CDR2 FQGTGA. V was cut by 2 bases and J by 1 base, with 5 bases left in between.

J is TRBJ2-7 and V is TRBV4-1, with D possibly TRBD1 on 5 matching bases. The CDR3 has 17 amino acids. V was trimmed by 0 bases and J by 5 bases, leaving 20 bases between them. Germline V gene lookup returns CDR1 MGHRA and CDR2 YSYEKL. Here the CDR3 reads CASSQDSAGFYFNEQYF. The CDR3 coding sequence is TGCGCCAGCAGCCAAGATTCGGCAGGGTTTTATTTTAACGAGCAGTACTTC.

The chain combines TRBV2 with TRBJ2-3, with D possibly being TRBD2 (7 bases). CDR1 is SNHLY, CDR2 FYNNEI, per germline. The CDR3 runs 15 residues. V was cut by 7 bases and J by 2 bases, with 16 bases left in between. The CDR3 region is CASIEGGGVTDTQYF. CDR3 DNA: TGTGCCAGCATTGAGGGAGGGGGAGTCACAGATACGCAGTATTTT.

The chain joins TRBV5-1 to TRBJ2-3, with 10 bases identical to TRBD2. The CDR3 has 15 residues. Looked up from germline, CDR1 is SGHRS and CDR2 is YFSETQ. V was clipped by 4 bases and J by 2 bases; unmatched bases: 4. CDR3 loop: CASSPGLANTDTQYF. CDR3 sequence (DNA): TGCGCCAGCAGCCCGGGACTAGCGAACACAGATACGCAGTATTTT.

The gene calls are TRBV10-3 and TRBJ1-1, with a possible D match to TRBD1 (6 bases). Germline loops: CDR1 ENHRY, CDR2 SYGVKD. V lost 6 bases and J lost 1, with 12 bases in between. The CDR3 runs 14 residues. CDR3 protein: CAISRQDRNTEAFF. In DNA, the CDR3 is TGTGCCATCAGCAGACAGGACCGGAACACTGAAGCTTTCTTT.

The chain employs TRBV9 and TRBJ2-7; perhaps TRBD1 as D (5 bases). V lost 0 bases and J lost 0, with 10 bases in between. The CDR3 has 15 amino acids. Germline loops: CDR1 SGDLS, CDR2 YYNGEE. The DNA for the CDR3 is TGTGCCAGCAGCGTAGGTGACAGATACTCCTACGAGCAGTACTTC. Its protein product is CASSVGDRYSYEQYF.

On this clone: A read error may produce the germline difference seen at one junction end. The V and J genes are TRBV6-5 and TRBJ1-2; TRBD1 matches 7 bases. Germline values: CDR1 MNHEY, CDR2 SVGAGI. This CDR3 has 15 amino acids. CDR3 sequence reads: CASSYSLTGNYGYTF. In nucleotides, the CDR3 is TGTGCCAGCAGTTACTCTTTGACAGGGAACTATGGCTACACTTTC.

This clone was picked up many times. This chain connects TRBV11-2 to TRBJ1-6; 10 bases line up with TRBD1. J lost 10 bases, V lost 5 bases, and 8 bases had no gene match. The germline V gene encodes CDR1 SGHAT and CDR2 FQNNGV. This CDR3 spans 15 amino acids. The CDR3 bases are TGTGCCAGCAGCCTTGGACAGGGGGTCGGATCACCCCTCCACTTT. Its protein is CASSLGQGVGSPLHF.

This clone has a handful of counts. This sequence joins TRBV10-3 and TRBJ1-3; D ambiguous. Germline V gene data show CDR1 as ENHRY and CDR2 as SYGVKD. The CDR3 sequence is 13 residues long. V was pared by 4 bases and J by 4 bases, with 8 bases between. In nucleotides, the CDR3 is TGTGCCATCAGTGCAGAATCCGGAAACACCATATATTTT. Translation gives CAISAESGNTIYF.

The V gene is TRBV7-9, the J gene TRBJ2-1; D not certain. The CDR3 has 15 amino acids. Deletions cut 5 bases from V and 3 bases from J, with 14 bases between. The germline gives CDR1 SEHNR, CDR2 FQNEAQ (reference sequence). The CDR3 DNA reads as TGTGCCAGCAGCAAAACAGCTTTCGGCTACAATGAGCAGTTCTTC. It codes for CASSKTAFGYNEQFF.

The V and J genes are TRBV18 and TRBJ1-2; weak D call: TRBD1 (5 bases). Germline CDR1 is KGHSH and CDR2 is LQKENI. The V end lost 2 bases, the J end lost 6 bases, and 10 bases lay between the germline ends. The CDR3 is made up of 13 amino acids. The CDR3 sequence: CASSPTRVDGYTF. The CDR3 DNA is TGTGCCAGCTCACCAACCAGGGTGGATGGCTACACCTTC.

V is TRBV29-1 and J is TRBJ1-5, with a weak D call TRBD1 (5 bases). Deletions cut 4 bases from V and 4 bases from J, with 23 bases between. The CDR3 is 17 amino acids. Germline CDR1 SQVTM, CDR2 ANQGSEA. CDR3 sequence reads: CSVGRDCQGDTNQPQHF. The CDR3 nucleotides read TGCAGCGTTGGCCGGGACTGCCAAGGGGATACAAATCAGCCCCAGCATTTT.

This chain joins TRBV9 and TRBJ1-1; D ambiguous. Germline-derived CDR1 and CDR2 are SGDLS and YYNGEE. The CDR3 covers 15 residues. V was shortened by 4 bases and J by 5 bases, with 18 bases between the two germline ends. CDR3 nucleotides: TGTGCCAGCAGCTCCCCCCATGGCGGTGTGACTGAAGCTTTCTTT. This codes for CASSSPHGGVTEAFF.

This chain links TRBV30 with TRBJ1-3, with D unclear. Deletions cut 6 bases from V and 3 bases from J, with 15 bases between. This CDR3 contains 14 residues. Germline-derived CDR1 and CDR2 are GTSNPN and SVGIG (reference sequence). The CDR3 DNA follows: TGTGCCTGTAACCTGCGGGAGGATGGAAACACCATATATTTT. The encoded protein is CACNLREDGNTIYF.

In DNA, the CDR3 is TGTGCCAGCAGCTTACAAAGAGGCGGTGAAGCTTTCTTT. It codes for CASSLQRGGEAFF. The rearrangement links TRBV11-2 to TRBJ1-1; D gene uncertain. The V end lost 2 bases, the J end lost 7 bases, and 11 bases lay between the germline ends. The CDR3 spans 13 residues. Looked up from germline, CDR1 is SGHAT and CDR2 is FQNNGV.

This sequence joins TRBV2 and TRBJ1-1; perhaps TRBD1 as D (6 bases). CDR3 length equals 16 residues. The V and J ends lost 2 bases and 1 base respectively, with 14 bases between them. Germline values: CDR1 SNHLY, CDR2 FYNNEI. In DNA form, the CDR3 reads TGTGCCAGCAGTGAACCCGGGGGCGGGAGGAACACTGAAGCTTTCTTT. Its translation is CASSEPGGGRNTEAFF.

The V and J genes are TRBV19 and TRBJ1-4; perhaps TRBD1 as D (5 bases). CDR3 size: 13 residues. The germline V and J ends were trimmed by 3 bases and 8 bases, with 10 bases remaining between them. Per the germline V gene, CDR1 is LNHDA and CDR2 is SQIVND (reference sequence). The DNA of the CDR3 is TGTGCCAGTAGTATCAGGGTACAGGAAAAACTGTTTTTT. Translated, it gives CASSIRVQEKLFF. The full variable domain, completed using reference TRBV19 and TRBJ1-4, is DGGITQSPKYLFRKEGQNVTLSCEQNLNHDAMYWYRQDPGQGLRLIYYSQIVNDFQKGDIAEGYSVSREKKESFPLTVTSAQKNPTAFYLCASSIRVQEKLFFGSGTQLSVL.

The sample holds a few counts of this clone. The rearrangement joins TRBV7-8 to TRBJ2-1, with a tentative D call TRBD2 (6 bases). There are 17 residues in the CDR3. V lost 5 bases, J lost 8 bases, and 25 bases lay in between. Germline lookup yields CDR1 SGHVS and CDR2 FQNEAQ. In DNA, the CDR3 is TGTGCCAGCAGCCCAGCAATGCGGAGGGAAATTTTGGATGAGCAGTTCTTC. Protein: CASSPAMRREILDEQFF.

This sequence joins TRBV6-6 and TRBJ1-6; the D gene is possibly TRBD1 (5 bases). The germline V gene has CDR1 MNHNY and CDR2 SVGAGI (reference sequence). V was trimmed by 2 bases and J by 7 bases, leaving 9 bases between them. The CDR3 contains 14 residues. The CDR3 is CASSYERGNSPLHF. CDR3 DNA: TGTGCCAGCAGTTACGAGCGGGGGAATTCACCCCTCCACTTT.

V gene TRBV19 combines with J gene TRBJ1-4; D uncertain. The CDR3 covers 13 residues. CDR1 is LNHDA and CDR2 is SQIVND in the germline V gene (reference sequence). Between the trimmed V and J ends, which lost 3 bases and 7 bases, there was a span of 9 bases. CDR3 loop: CASSILGTEKLFF. The CDR3 coding sequence is TGTGCCAGTAGTATTCTTGGCACTGAAAAACTGTTTTTT.

The J gene is TRBJ2-2, the V gene TRBV15; 10 bases map to TRBD2. The CDR3 is 16 amino acids. In germline, CDR1 is LNHNV, CDR2 YYDKDF (reference sequence). The V gene end was trimmed by 3 bases and the J gene end by 5 bases; junction bases not matched to a gene: 6. CDR3 nucleotides: TGTGCCACCAGCAGCACCGGGACTAGCGAGACCGGGGAGCTGTTTTTT. This translates into CATSSTGTSETGELFF.

The J gene is TRBJ1-3, the V gene TRBV24-1, with 11 bases that match TRBD1. Trimming cost V 5 bases and J 1 base; bases outside gene matches: 6. This CDR3 contains 17 residues. From germline, CDR1 is KGHDR and CDR2 SFDVKD. The chain's CDR3 is CATSAEDRGLSGNTIYF. CDR3 bases: TGTGCCACCAGTGCCGAGGACAGGGGGCTATCTGGAAACACCATATATTTT.

This clone was observed a single time. The chain combines TRBV3-1 (or the pseudogene TRBV3-2) with TRBJ1-2; a weak D match, TRBD1 (5 bases). V was trimmed by 1 base and J by 4 bases, leaving 13 bases between them. The CDR3 loop spans 15 amino acids. The germline CDR1 and CDR2 sequences are LGHDT and YNNKEL (reference sequence). This CDR3 reads CASSQGKGAIYGYTF. The CDR3 nucleotides are TGTGCCAGCAGCCAAGGGAAAGGGGCGATCTATGGCTACACCTTC.

The V and J genes are TRBV6-1 and TRBJ2-1; possibly TRBD2 for D (7 bases). V lost 1 base and J lost 2, with 18 bases in between. Germline CDR1 and CDR2: MNHNS and SASEGT. The CDR3 runs to 18 residues. The chain's CDR3 is CASSEEVRGGVPYNEQFF. The CDR3 DNA follows: TGTGCCAGCAGTGAAGAGGTGAGGGGGGGAGTGCCCTACAATGAGCAGTTCTTC.

The chain links TRBV28 to TRBJ1-1, with D maybe TRBD1 (6 bases). V was trimmed by 4 bases and J by 1 base, leaving 10 bases between them. The germline gives CDR1 MDHEN, CDR2 SYDVKM. The CDR3 runs 14 residues. CDR3 sequence: CASSSPGQNTEAFF. In DNA form, the CDR3 reads TGTGCCAGCAGTTCCCCGGGACAGAACACTGAAGCTTTCTTT.